A single sample gave rise to the 11 T cell receptor beta chains below, sequenced in a study of T-cell reconstitution after alpha-beta-depleted transplantation in children. Molecular barcoding with unique molecular identifiers was used for the TCRbeta library. TCRdb reprocessed the PCR reads with MiXCR, giving one entry per CDR3 protein. There are hundreds of thousands of distinct CDR3 sequences in the sample; over 9.5% occur only once, and about 8% lies in the top ten. Sequencing was performed on PBMCs, taken before TCRalphabeta/CD19-depleted stem cell transplant. These receptors originate from a boy younger than two with acute myeloid leukemia, due to receive a stem cell transplant.

At least ten counts were recorded for this clonotype. CDR3 region: CSVEDLGHRVRGFQETQYF. As DNA, the CDR3 is TGCAGCGTTGAAGATCTGGGGCACAGGGTTAGGGGCTTTCAGGAGACCCAGTACTTC. The chain is built from TRBV29-1 and TRBJ2-5; D may be TRBD1 (6 bases). V was pared by 0 bases and J by 5 bases, with 28 bases between. Germline lookup yields CDR1 SQVTM and CDR2 ANQGSEA. CDR3 length equals 19 residues.

This clonotype was detected only a few times. J is TRBJ1-4 and V is TRBV19; 7 bases agree with TRBD1. Germline CDR1 LNHDA, CDR2 SQIVND (reference sequence). V lost 7 bases to trimming and J lost 2 bases; unmatched junction nucleotides: 7. CDR3 length: 15 amino acids. The chain's CDR3 is CASTFGDSTNEKLFF. DNA of the CDR3: TGTGCCAGTACCTTCGGGGACAGTACTAATGAAAAACTGTTTTTT.

This clonotype was seen at least ten times. V gene TRBV7-2 combines with J gene TRBJ1-5, with D uncertain. CDR3 length equals 17 residues. V dropped 0 bases and J dropped 0 bases, with 12 bases sitting between them. CDR1 and CDR2 (germline): SGHTA, FQGNSA. The CDR3 loop reads CASSLAEFVYSNQPQHF. The CDR3 nucleotides are TGTGCCAGCAGCTTAGCAGAGTTTGTTTATAGCAATCAGCCCCAGCATTTT. Looking up the rest from reference TRBV7-2 and TRBJ1-5 gives the full variable domain: GAGVSQSPSNKVTEKGKDVELRCDPISGHTALYWYRQSLGQGLEFLIYFQGNSAPDKSGLPSDRFSAERTGGSVSTLTIQRTQQEDSAVYLCASSLAEFVYSNQPQHFGDGTRLSIL.

This clonotype was counted only a few times. The V call is TRBV4-3, the J call TRBJ1-2, with a weak D call TRBD1 (5 bases). V lost 0 bases, J lost 5 bases, and 19 bases lay in between. CDR3 length: 17 residues. Germline V lookup: CDR1 LGHNA, CDR2 YSLEER. The CDR3 spells CASSQDKRDSLGYGYTF. The CDR3 DNA follows: TGCGCCAGCAGCCAAGATAAGAGGGACTCCCTTGGGTATGGCTACACCTTC.

V and J are TRBV5-1 and TRBJ1-1, with D perhaps matching TRBD1 (5 bases). Trimming left V 4 bases short and J 4 bases short, with 20 bases between. Germline V gene lookup returns CDR1 SGHRS and CDR2 YFSETQ. The CDR3 is made up of 16 amino acids. CDR3 amino acids: CASSPDRGPGSTEAFF. The CDR3 nucleotides are TGCGCCAGCAGCCCCGACAGAGGTCCCGGAAGCACTGAAGCTTTCTTT.

This clonotype was detected ten times or more. The chain recombines TRBV11-2 with TRBJ1-2; 9 positions match TRBD1. V was pared by 5 bases and J by 6 bases, with 7 bases of the junction left unmatched. The CDR3 is made up of 14 amino acids. The germline CDR1 and CDR2 sequences are SGHAT and FQNNGV. CDR3 coding DNA: TGTGCCAGCAGCCCAGGGACAGGGACGGATGGCTACACCTTC. Protein: CASSPGTGTDGYTF.

This clonotype showed up many times. The chain joins TRBV6-5 to TRBJ2-7; TRBD1 or TRBD2 may be the D gene (5 bases each). The ends were cut back, 8 bases at V and 4 bases at J, with 15 bases in the middle. The CDR3 is made up of 13 amino acids. In germline, CDR1 is MNHEY, CDR2 SVGAGI. The CDR3 DNA reads TGTGCCAGCCGTAGGGCAGGGAGTTACGAGCAGTACTTC. It codes for CASRRAGSYEQYF.

This clonotype was recorded at least ten times. V and J are TRBV9 and TRBJ1-2; 7 bases are a match to TRBD1. J gave up 3 bases and V 0 bases, and 5 bases lay outside the gene matches. Per germline, CDR1 SGDLS and CDR2 YYNGEE. The CDR3 consists of 15 residues. CDR3: CASSVDEGADYGYTF. The CDR3 DNA sequence: TGTGCCAGCAGCGTAGATGAGGGGGCGGACTATGGCTACACCTTC.

This clonotype appeared many times. CDR3 sequence: CASSQELAGYTGELFF. In nucleotides, the CDR3 is TGCGCCAGCAGCCAAGAACTAGCGGGGTACACCGGGGAGCTGTTTTTT. V gene TRBV4-3 combines with J gene TRBJ2-2, with 10 bases that match TRBD2. CDR1 and CDR2 from the germline V gene are LGHNA and YSLEER. The J segment lost 3 bases and the V segment lost 0 bases, leaving 1 base of the junction unmatched. This CDR3 is built from 16 residues.

This clonotype was observed at least ten times. This chain uses TRBV14 with TRBJ2-3; 12 bases fit TRBD1. V was pared by 1 base and J by 2 bases, with 1 base of the junction left unmatched. This CDR3 is 16 amino acids long. CDR1 is SGHDN and CDR2 is FVKESK in the germline V gene. In DNA, the CDR3 is TGTGCCAGCAGCCAAGTGGGACAGGGGGCCACAGATACGCAGTATTTT. This gives the protein CASSQVGQGATDTQYF.

This clonotype showed up many times. V usage is TRBV7-9 and J usage is TRBJ1-6, with 8 positions matching TRBD1. Germline V gene sequence: CDR1 SEHNR, CDR2 FQNEAQ (reference sequence). The CDR3 loop spans 15 amino acids. After removal of 5 bases from V and 7 bases from J, the junction contained 7 bases not matched to a gene. CDR3 nucleotides: TGTGCCAGCAGCCTGGACAGGGTCGACAATTCACCCCTCCACTTT. It translates to CASSLDRVDNSPLHF.